The rows below give T cell receptor beta chains drawn from one sample of a study of cytomegalovirus exposure and HLA in healthy donors. The data were produced by immunoSEQ multiplex PCR, yet TCRdb's version contains in-frame clones alone and is incomplete. This sample has fewer than 150,000 clones, with 80% found just once. What was sequenced was PBMCs. The receptors shown here come from a male donor in good health and CMV-seronegative. Both conserved end residues are part of each CDR3. The D gene is left open where the match is weak. Clone size, where shown, is once, few, many, or a class for clones that have expanded.

D gene	V gene	clone size	J gene	CDR3 protein	CDR3 DNA
.	TRBV28	.	TRBJ2-7	CASSFLSGGLYEQYF	TGTGCCAGCAGTTTCCTGTCTGGCGGGTTGTACGAGCAGTACTTC
TRBD2	TRBV7-8	.	TRBJ2-3	CASSPDQSGGITDTQYF	TGTGCCAGCAGCCCTGATCAAAGCGGGGGGATCACAGATACGCAGTATTTT
TRBD2	TRBV5-3	.	TRBJ2-5	CARSTRGGEETQYF	TGTGCCAGAAGCACCCGGGGAGGGGAAGAGACCCAGTACTTC
TRBD1	TRBV6-6	.	TRBJ1-5	CASRDPGTGGNQPQHF	TGTGCCAGCAGGGATCCCGGGACAGGGGGCAATCAGCCCCAGCATTTT
TRBD1	TRBV4-3	.	TRBJ1-2	CASSQDYRGYGYTF	TGCGCCAGCAGCCAAGATTACAGGGGCTATGGCTACACCTTC
.	TRBV7-2	few	TRBJ1-5	CASSLVRAQPQHF	TGTGCCAGCAGCTTAGTCAGGGCTCAGCCCCAGCATTTT
TRBD2	TRBV9	.	TRBJ2-1	CASNPSGAPYNEQFF	TGTGCCAGCAATCCTAGCGGGGCCCCCTACAATGAGCAGTTCTTC
.	TRBV4-1	.	TRBJ1-2	CASSQVGLRDYGYTF	TGCGCCAGCAGCCAGGTGGGCCTGAGGGACTATGGCTACACCTTC
TRBD1	TRBV7-9	.	TRBJ1-1	CASSNLQGSTEAFF	TGTGCCAGCAGCAACTTACAGGGGTCCACTGAAGCTTTCTTT
.	TRBV27	.	TRBJ2-1	CASTQTGKEQFF	TGTGCCAGCACCCAAACCGGGAAAGAGCAGTTCTTC
.	TRBV30	.	TRBJ2-7	CAWSVVGGPEQYF	TGTGCCTGGAGTGTAGTAGGGGGACCCGAGCAGTACTTC
.	TRBV6-5	.	TRBJ2-7	CASSYEEGSYEQYF	TGTGCCAGCAGTTACGAGGAGGGGTCCTACGAGCAGTACTTC
.	TRBV27	.	TRBJ2-2	CASSLPGPTGELFF	TGTGCCAGCAGTTTACCAGGCCCCACCGGGGAGCTGTTTTTT
TRBD2	TRBV19	.	TRBJ2-3	CASRTSGGTTDTQYF	TGTGCCAGTAGGACTAGCGGGGGGACCACAGATACGCAGTATTTT
TRBD1	TRBV5-1	.	TRBJ2-7	CASSLGPDRVRGYEQYF	TGCGCCAGCAGCTTGGGACCTGACAGGGTTCGGGGCTACGAGCAGTACTTC
.	TRBV2	.	TRBJ1-5	CASSVGGNQPQHF	TGTGCCAGCAGTGTGGGAGGTAATCAGCCCCAGCATTTT
TRBD1	TRBV6-1	few	TRBJ2-1	CASNLDRGPYNEQFF	TGTGCCAGCAATTTGGACAGGGGGCCCTACAATGAGCAGTTCTTC
.	TRBV4-2	.	TRBJ1-1	CASSQDHRSTEAFF	TGTGCCAGCAGCCAAGATCATAGGAGCACTGAAGCTTTCTTT
TRBD1	TRBV28	.	TRBJ1-1	CATHIQQGEFPEAFF	TGTGCCACTCACATACAACAGGGGGAATTTCCTGAAGCTTTCTTT
.	TRBV19	.	TRBJ2-7	CASSTGGSEQYF	TGTGCCAGTAGTACTGGGGGGAGCGAGCAGTACTTC
TRBD1	TRBV5-1	.	TRBJ1-2	CASSLGQGDGYTF	TGCGCCAGCAGCTTGGGACAGGGGGATGGCTACACCTTC
TRBD1	TRBV6-1	.	TRBJ2-5	CASSDRGRETQYF	TGTGCCAGCAGTGACAGGGGGCGGGAGACCCAGTACTTC
.	TRBV18	.	TRBJ2-2	CASSRWTEATGELFF	TGTGCCAGCTCACGATGGACAGAAGCCACCGGGGAGCTGTTTTTT
TRBD1	TRBV5-1	once	TRBJ2-7	CASSLETGDTYEQYF	TGCGCCAGCAGCTTGGAGACAGGGGACACCTACGAGCAGTACTTC
.	TRBV5-1	few	TRBJ1-2	CASSPGDGYGYTF	TGCGCCAGCAGCCCGGGTGACGGGTATGGCTACACCTTC
TRBD1	TRBV15	.	TRBJ2-7	CATSRHSRTGEPYEQYF	TGTGCCACCAGCAGACATAGCCGGACAGGGGAGCCCTACGAGCAGTACTTC
.	TRBV28	.	TRBJ1-2	CASTSMKHNYGYTF	TGTGCCAGCACCTCCATGAAGCATAACTATGGCTACACCTTC
TRBD1	TRBV10-2	.	TRBJ2-2	CASINNTGGAGTGELFF	TGCGCCAGCATTAATAATACAGGGGGCGCGGGCACCGGGGAGCTGTTTTTT
.	TRBV5-1	once	TRBJ2-1	CASSSNLFGTYNEQFF	TGCGCCAGCAGCTCTAACCTTTTCGGGACCTACAATGAGCAGTTCTTC
.	TRBV2	.	TRBJ2-1	CAAGTWGNNNEQFF	TGTGCCGCGGGGACTTGGGGGAACAACAATGAGCAGTTCTTC
TRBD2	TRBV9	.	TRBJ2-1	CASSVSGAPAPNEQFF	TGTGCCAGCAGCGTTAGCGGGGCCCCAGCCCCCAATGAGCAGTTCTTC
TRBD2	TRBV9	.	TRBJ2-3	CASSASGGAADTQYF	TGTGCCAGCAGCGCTAGCGGGGGTGCCGCAGATACGCAGTATTTT
.	TRBV5-6	.	TRBJ1-4	CASSLFGDIEKLFF	TGTGCCAGCAGCTTGTTCGGTGATATTGAAAAACTGTTTTTT
TRBD1	TRBV5-1	.	TRBJ1-2	CASSFTGDSRNGYTF	TGCGCCAGCAGCTTTACAGGGGACAGTAGAAATGGCTACACCTTC
.	TRBV30	few	TRBJ1-6	CAWSKGEISNSPLHF	TGTGCCTGGAGTAAGGGGGAAATTTCGAATTCACCCCTCCACTTT
.	TRBV7-6	.	TRBJ2-5	CASSLGFAGAQETQYF	TGTGCCAGCAGCTTAGGGTTTGCGGGGGCCCAAGAGACCCAGTACTTC
TRBD1	TRBV29-1	once	TRBJ1-1	CSVVDATGGREAFF	TGCAGCGTTGTGGATGCGACAGGGGGCCGAGAAGCTTTCTTT
.	TRBV28	.	TRBJ1-4	CASTSQPGATNEKLFF	TGTGCCAGCACTTCCCAACCGGGTGCAACTAATGAAAAACTGTTTTTT
.	TRBV28	.	TRBJ1-3	CASSLSSGNTIYF	TGTGCCAGCAGTTTGAGTTCTGGAAACACCATATATTTT
.	TRBV2	.	TRBJ2-5	CAGNSGLETQYF	TGTGCCGGGAACTCGGGATTAGAGACCCAGTACTTC
TRBD1	TRBV11-2	once	TRBJ1-1	CASSPKGAHLNTEAFF	TGTGCCAGCAGCCCTAAGGGGGCACACTTAAACACTGAAGCTTTCTTT
.	TRBV6-6	.	TRBJ1-2	CASSYGGAGGYTF	TGTGCCAGCAGTTACGGGGGCGCGGGTGGCTACACCTTC
TRBD1	TRBV28	.	TRBJ2-7	CASSLGQGWEQYF	TGTGCCAGCAGTCTCGGACAGGGGTGGGAGCAGTACTTC
.	TRBV11-2	.	TRBJ1-1	CASSPLMEMNTEAFF	TGTGCCAGCAGCCCCCTTATGGAGATGAACACTGAAGCTTTCTTT
TRBD2	TRBV9	.	TRBJ2-1	CASGLAGGQGQFF	TGTGCCAGCGGACTAGCGGGGGGGCAGGGGCAGTTCTTC
.	TRBV6-5	.	TRBJ2-2	CASSYQSGVTGELFF	TGTGCCAGCAGTTACCAGTCCGGGGTAACCGGGGAGCTGTTTTTT
TRBD1	TRBV4-3	.	TRBJ1-1	CASSAGGGTEAFF	TGCGCCAGCAGCGCAGGGGGTGGCACTGAAGCTTTCTTT
TRBD2	TRBV19	.	TRBJ2-5	CASSELAGPEETQYF	TGTGCCAGTTCGGAACTAGCGGGGCCTGAAGAGACCCAGTACTTC
.	TRBV7-8	.	TRBJ2-1	CASSTRLTSYNEQFF	TGTGCCAGCAGCACTAGACTTACCTCCTACAATGAGCAGTTCTTC
TRBD2	TRBV5-6	.	TRBJ2-4	CASSYTSGGVFPHF	TGTGCCAGCAGCTATACTAGCGGGGGGGTCTTCCCCCACTTC
.	TRBV27	.	TRBJ1-2	CASSFSANYGYTF	TGTGCCAGCAGTTTCTCAGCGAACTATGGCTACACCTTC
.	TRBV29-1	.	TRBJ1-4	CSVEVSGEKLFF	TGCAGCGTAGAGGTGAGCGGTGAAAAACTGTTTTTT
TRBD1	TRBV30	.	TRBJ1-5	CAWGQGGNQPQHF	TGTGCCTGGGGACAGGGTGGTAATCAGCCCCAGCATTTT
.	TRBV4-3	.	TRBJ2-2	CASSQFSGAVGTGELFF	TGCGCCAGCAGCCAGTTCAGTGGGGCTGTCGGAACCGGGGAGCTGTTTTTT
.	TRBV7-3	few	TRBJ2-5	CASSPSVEETQYF	TGTGCCAGCAGCCCGAGCGTAGAAGAGACCCAGTACTTC